The 7 T cell receptor beta chains given below trace back to one sample, sequenced in a study of blood T cell repertoires in COVID-19. TCRdb's copy holds only in-frame clones and misses some; the assay was immunoSEQ multiplex PCR. The table shows 6,500 to 8,500 clones, with more than 60% occurring only once. Sequenced: peripheral blood. The receptor source for this set is a human donor in a cohort sampled during active COVID-19.

The rearrangement links TRBV12-3 or TRBV12-4 to TRBJ1-2; no clear D. This CDR3 spans 12 amino acids. Trimming stripped 1 base from V and 5 bases from J, with 5 bases between. In nucleotides, the CDR3 is TGTGCCAGCAGTTTAGAACAGTATGGCTACACCTTC. Residues: CASSLEQYGYTF.

The J gene is TRBJ2-7, the V gene TRBV2, with 13 bases lining up with TRBD2. V shed 6 bases, J shed 5 bases, and the junction held 7 bases outside the gene matches. The length of the CDR3 is 15 residues. Germline values: CDR1 SNHLY, CDR2 FYNNEI. The CDR3: CASSLLAGGPNEQYF. The CDR3 region has the DNA TGTGCCAGCAGCCTACTAGCGGGAGGGCCTAACGAGCAGTACTTC.

This chain uses TRBV4-2 with TRBJ2-1; 14 bases are a match to TRBD2. The CDR3 extends over 16 amino acids. The V gene end was trimmed by 5 bases and the J gene end by 8 bases; junction bases not matched to a gene: 8. Germline assignment: CDR1 LGHNA and CDR2 YNFKEQ. CDR3 coding DNA: TGTGCCAGCAGCAAGGAGACTAGCGGGAGGGCCTATGAGCAGTTCTTC. Residues: CASSKETSGRAYEQFF.

The chain joins TRBV7-9 to TRBJ1-3, with D perhaps matching TRBD1 (5 bases). The germline V gene has CDR1 SEHNR and CDR2 FQNEAQ (reference sequence). This CDR3 is 14 amino acids long. With 3 bases removed from V and 7 bases from J, the gap between germline ends came to 13 bases. The CDR3 coding sequence is TGTGCCAGCAGCTTTAAGCGGGGGTTTAACACCATATATTTT. It translates to CASSFKRGFNTIYF. Complete variable domain (other parts from reference TRBV7-9 and TRBJ1-3): DTGVSQNPRHKITKRGQNVTFRCDPISEHNRLYWYRQTLGQGPEFLTYFQNEAQLEKSRLLSDRFSAERPKGSFSTLEIQRTEQGDSAMYLCASSFKRGFNTIYFGEGSWLTVV.

V is TRBV19 and J is TRBJ1-1; D possibly corresponds to TRBD1 (6 bases). V was cut by 1 base and J by 9 bases, with 9 bases left in between. Germline V lookup: CDR1 LNHDA, CDR2 SQIVND (reference sequence). CDR3 length: 12 amino acids. In DNA, the CDR3 is TGTGCCAGTAGTATAGGACAGGTTAAAGCTTTCTTT. Amino acids: CASSIGQVKAFF.

The CDR3 loop is CASRPGQGLSNYGYTF. The CDR3 DNA follows: TGTGCCAGCAGGCCGGGACAGGGCCTATCGAACTATGGCTACACCTTC. This chain connects TRBV27 to TRBJ1-2; 9 bases match TRBD1. Trimming at V came to 6 bases and at J to 2 bases, leaving 10 bases not matched to a gene. There are 16 residues in the CDR3. Per the germline V gene, CDR1 is MNHEY and CDR2 is SMNVEV (reference sequence).

V is TRBV7-9 and J is TRBJ2-3; D perhaps matches TRBD2 (7 bases). Between the trimmed V and J ends, which lost 0 bases and 4 bases, there was a span of 17 bases. The CDR3 has 17 amino acids. Germline CDR1 and CDR2: SEHNR and FQNEAQ (reference sequence). The CDR3 loop is CASSLALDGGGSDTQYF. For the CDR3, the DNA is TGTGCCAGCAGCTTAGCCCTAGACGGCGGGGGCTCAGATACGCAGTATTTT.